The 17 T cell receptor beta chains listed next were all sequenced from one sample in a study of T cells expressing NK-cell markers. Each CDR3 protein gets one entry in TCRdb, which reprocessed the 5' RACE reads and gives no DNA. Across hundreds of thousands of distinct CDR3 sequences, the top ten clones capture roughly 4.2% of the sample. The specimen was blood T cells: a sorted CD56 or NKG2C T cell subset, CD4+ or CD8+ T cells, or bulk PBMC T cells (not recorded which). The receptors here all came from a woman aged 18-69 years in good health.

This chain uses TRBV12-3 or TRBV12-4 with TRBJ2-5; lacking DNA, the TRBD1 call made by TCRdb goes unchecked. The CDR3 spans 14 residues. CDR3 in amino acids: CASSHSGAQETQYF.

The V gene is TRBV7-2, the J gene TRBJ2-1; TCRdb selects TRBD2, and the lack of DNA leaves this call unchecked. This CDR3 is 15 amino acids long. CDR1 SGHTA and CDR2 FQGNSA come from the germline V gene. This CDR3 reads CASSIRDYSYNEQFF.

J is TRBJ2-7 and V is TRBV18. This CDR3 contains 14 residues. The germline V gene encodes CDR1 KGHSH and CDR2 LQKENI. CDR3 residues: CASSPYRDSYEQYF. Drawing the rest from reference TRBV18 and TRBJ2-7, the complete variable domain is NAGVMQNPRHLVRRRGQEARLRCSPMKGHSHVYWYRQLPEEGLKFMVYLQKENIIDESGMPKERFSAEFPKEGPSILRIQQVVRGDSAAYFCASSPYRDSYEQYFGPGTRLTVT.

This chain links TRBV18 with TRBJ2-3; absent DNA, TCRdb's TRBD2 call cannot be checked. CDR3 size: 21 residues. CDR1 is KGHSH and CDR2 is LQKENI in the germline V gene. The CDR3 here is CASSPMHGGTSGRPYTDTQYF. The full variable domain, in which reference TRBV18 and TRBJ2-3 provide the parts outside the CDR3, is NAGVMQNPRHLVRRRGQEARLRCSPMKGHSHVYWYRQLPEEGLKFMVYLQKENIIDESGMPKERFSAEFPKEGPSILRIQQVVRGDSAAYFCASSPMHGGTSGRPYTDTQYFGPGTRLTVL.

CDR3 loop: CASMISVTGTEQFF. This chain joins TRBV5-1 and TRBJ2-1; TCRdb's D gene call, TRBD1, goes unchecked for lack of DNA. The CDR3 totals 14 residues. Germline V gene sequence: CDR1 SGHRS, CDR2 YFSETQ.

The chain couples TRBV7-3 to TRBJ1-3. Per germline, CDR1 SGHTA and CDR2 FQGTGA. This CDR3 contains 15 residues. The CDR3: CASSSRVWSGNTIYF. The entire variable domain, with the rest obtained from reference TRBV7-3 and TRBJ1-3, is as follows: GAGVSQTPSNKVTEKGKYVELRCDPISGHTALYWYRQSLGQGPEFLIYFQGTGAADDSGLPNDRFFAVRPEGSVSTLKIQRTERGDSAVYLCASSSRVWSGNTIYFGEGSWLTVV.

The J gene is TRBJ2-7, the V gene TRBV5-1; TCRdb outputs TRBD1, but without DNA this stays unchecked. This CDR3 has 15 amino acids. The germline V gene has CDR1 SGHRS and CDR2 YFSETQ. CDR3 sequence reads: CASSVTGPSSYEQYF.

The V and J genes are TRBV5-1 and TRBJ1-2; the D gene TCRdb calls, TRBD1, cannot be checked with no DNA. The CDR3 covers 13 residues. The germline V gene encodes CDR1 SGHRS and CDR2 YFSETQ. The CDR3: CASSIRGPDGYTF.

The CDR3 here is CASRRTGGETQYF. The V call is TRBV6-1, the J call TRBJ2-5; the D call of TRBD1 rests on TCRdb alone, since no DNA is present to check it. The CDR3 has 13 residues. From germline, CDR1 is MNHNS and CDR2 SASEGT.

The chain has TRBV6-2 or TRBV6-3 and TRBJ2-7; checking the TCRdb D call of TRBD1 is not possible without DNA. This CDR3 region has 15 residues. CDR1 and CDR2 from the germline V gene are MNHEY and SVGEGT. This CDR3 reads CASSRAGADSYEQYF.

The chain recombines TRBV7-2 with TRBJ1-6. The germline V gene has CDR1 SGHTA and CDR2 FQGNSA. The CDR3 consists of 13 residues. CDR3: CASSHRPNSPLHF.

The chain is built from TRBV12-3 or TRBV12-4 and TRBJ1-1; TCRdb's assignment of TRBD1 cannot be checked, as there is no DNA. The CDR3 consists of 13 residues. The CDR3: CASTSTENTEAFF.

The J gene is TRBJ1-3, the V gene TRBV7-9; TCRdb proposes TRBD1, but this gene call is untestable without DNA. CDR1 SEHNR and CDR2 FQNEAQ come from the germline V gene (reference sequence). The CDR3 length is 17 residues. The chain's CDR3 is CASSRGTGGNSGNTIYF.

The chain recombines TRBV5-1 with TRBJ2-1; TCRdb indicates TRBD2, and absent DNA this call remains unverified. The CDR3 length is 17 residues. Germline V gene data show CDR1 as SGHRS and CDR2 as YFSETQ. This chain's CDR3 is CASSRTRSAGGPGEQFF. Filled out from reference TRBV5-1 and TRBJ2-1, the complete variable domain reads KAGVTQTPRYLIKTRGQQVTLSCSPISGHRSVSWYQQTPGQGLQFLFEYFSETQRNKGNFPGRFSGRQFSNSRSEMNVSTLELGDSALYLCASSRTRSAGGPGEQFFGPGTRLTVL.

The chain links TRBV5-4 to TRBJ1-1; no DNA is available, so the TRBD1 call from TCRdb remains unchecked. The V gene's germline CDR1 is SGHNT and CDR2 YYREEE (reference sequence). The CDR3 has 15 residues. Here the CDR3 reads CASSLGTGRNTEAFF.

This chain connects TRBV5-4 to TRBJ2-1; TCRdb designates TRBD1, a call that cannot be tested without DNA. Germline CDR1 and CDR2: SGHNT and YYREEE (reference sequence). This CDR3 region has 15 residues. CDR3 protein: CASSWGSGRNNEQFF.

The chain couples TRBV5-1 to TRBJ2-3. The CDR3 spans 14 residues. Germline V gives CDR1 SGHRS, CDR2 YFSETQ. The chain's CDR3 is CASRPGPSADTQYF.